The clone carrying this TCR beta chain was seen at least ten times. In every sequencing run, more than 200 million TCR-beta sequences were generated from 15-18 subjects. TCRdb called the 5' RACE reads again in MiXCR, with one record for every CDR3 protein. The table records some 47,000 distinct CDR3 sequences, 16% of them present only once. The healthy controls volunteered at a blood bank in Maryland, USA. PBMCs stored at -80 C, numbering 2 million, were the origin of the unsorted libraries. The CDR3 spans 15 residues. The germline gives CDR1 DFQATT, CDR2 SNEGSKA (reference sequence). V lost 0 bases and J lost 0, with 6 bases in between. These data belong to a study of neurological immune-mediated disorders.

The sequence derives from a man aged 55-75 years in good health. Sequencing was performed on PBMCs. The chain uses TRBV20-1 and TRBJ2-6; D not certain. CDR3 sequence (DNA): TGCAGTGCTAGAGATACAGTCTCTGGGGCCAACGTCCTGACTTTC. This codes for CSARDTVSGANVLTF.